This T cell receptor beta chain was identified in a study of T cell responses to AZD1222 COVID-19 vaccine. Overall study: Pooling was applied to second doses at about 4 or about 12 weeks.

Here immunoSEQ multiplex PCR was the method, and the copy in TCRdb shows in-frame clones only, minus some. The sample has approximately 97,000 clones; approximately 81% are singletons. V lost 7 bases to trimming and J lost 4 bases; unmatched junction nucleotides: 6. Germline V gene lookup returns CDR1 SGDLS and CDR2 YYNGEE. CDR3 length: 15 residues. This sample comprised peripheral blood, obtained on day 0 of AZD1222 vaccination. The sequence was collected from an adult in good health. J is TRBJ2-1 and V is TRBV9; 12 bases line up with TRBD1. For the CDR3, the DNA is TGTGCCAGCGGTAAGGGACAGGGGGCATACAATGAGCAGTTCTTC. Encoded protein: CASGKGQGAYNEQFF.